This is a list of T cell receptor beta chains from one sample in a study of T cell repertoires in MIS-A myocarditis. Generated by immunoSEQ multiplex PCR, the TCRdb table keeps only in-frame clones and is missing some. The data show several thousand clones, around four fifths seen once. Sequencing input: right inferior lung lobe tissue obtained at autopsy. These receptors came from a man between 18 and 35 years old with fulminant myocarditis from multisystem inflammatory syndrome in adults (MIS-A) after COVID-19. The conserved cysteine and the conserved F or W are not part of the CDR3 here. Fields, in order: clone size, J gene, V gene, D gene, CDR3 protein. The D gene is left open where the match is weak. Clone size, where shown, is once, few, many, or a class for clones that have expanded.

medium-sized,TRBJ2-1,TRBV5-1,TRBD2,ASSYGAGGPNEQF
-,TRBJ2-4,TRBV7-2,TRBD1,ASSFTFGDRVVIQY
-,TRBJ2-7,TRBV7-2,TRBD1,ASSPWGDRGAYEQY
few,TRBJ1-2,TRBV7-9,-,ASSPHGNYGYT
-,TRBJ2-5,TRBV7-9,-,ASSPLGETQY
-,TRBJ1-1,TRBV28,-,ASSRPGAGRTEAF
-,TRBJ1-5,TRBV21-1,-,ASRVDRVIQPQH
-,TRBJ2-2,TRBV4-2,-,ASSRGTPYTGELF
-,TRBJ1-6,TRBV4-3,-,ASRDDRLWSPLH
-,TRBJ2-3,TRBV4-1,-,ASKARSTDTQY
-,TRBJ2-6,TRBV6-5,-,ANSEGVSGANVLT
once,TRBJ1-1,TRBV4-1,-,ASSRRGGSNTEAF
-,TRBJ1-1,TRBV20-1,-,SARDWGIRNTEAF
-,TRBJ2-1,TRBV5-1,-,ASSRLGGNEQF
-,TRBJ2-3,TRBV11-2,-,ASSFTGWRDTQY
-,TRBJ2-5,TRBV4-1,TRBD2,ASSQGRTSGLETQY
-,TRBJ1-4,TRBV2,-,ASRNEKLF
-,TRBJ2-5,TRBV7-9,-,ASSSYPLGVETQY
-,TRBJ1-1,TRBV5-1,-,ASSLAGTPDTEAF
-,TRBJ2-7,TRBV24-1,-,ATSDNRDRSYEQY
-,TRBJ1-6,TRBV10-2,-,ASSETSGRSPLH
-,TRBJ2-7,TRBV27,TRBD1,ASRSGQPLKLH
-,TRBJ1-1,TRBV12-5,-,ASAPGTSPEAF
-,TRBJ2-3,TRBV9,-,ASSVGGGGRADTQY
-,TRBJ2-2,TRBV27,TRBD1,ASSLYLGTGNTGELF
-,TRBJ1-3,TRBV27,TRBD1,ASSPGQGYTIY
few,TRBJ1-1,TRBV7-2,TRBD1,ASSWERPDRGIDAEAF
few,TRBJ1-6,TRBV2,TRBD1,ASLGTALSLSSYNSPLH
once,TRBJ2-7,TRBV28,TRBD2,ASRTSGPIYEQY
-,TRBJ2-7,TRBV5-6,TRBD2,ASSSNIAGGLYEQY
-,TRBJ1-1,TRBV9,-,ASSRSGTENTEAF
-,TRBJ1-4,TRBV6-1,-,ASSEGLYATNEKLF
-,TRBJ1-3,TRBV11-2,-,ASSFGGGNTIY
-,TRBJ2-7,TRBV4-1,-,ASSQDSAISSYEQY
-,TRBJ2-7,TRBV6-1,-,ASSERTAYEQY
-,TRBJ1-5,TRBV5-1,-,ASSLDGQPNQPQH
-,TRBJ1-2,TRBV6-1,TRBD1,ASSELTGGGGYT
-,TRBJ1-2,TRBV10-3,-,AISERNSYGYT
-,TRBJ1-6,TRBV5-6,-,ASSFNNSPLH
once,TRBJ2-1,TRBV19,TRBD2,ASSIELAVSYNEQF
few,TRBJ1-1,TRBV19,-,ASSMRSGIEAF
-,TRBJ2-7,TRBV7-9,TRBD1,ASRSGDREGGEQY
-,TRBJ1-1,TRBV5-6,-,ASSLMRTGGGPAEAF
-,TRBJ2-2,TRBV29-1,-,SVVSGLYTGELF
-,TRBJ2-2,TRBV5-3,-,ARSPSSWPGELF
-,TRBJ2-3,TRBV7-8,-,ASSLGPGESDTQY
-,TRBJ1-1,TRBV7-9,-,ASSFWGLGNTEAF
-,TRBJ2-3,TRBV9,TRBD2,ASSVATAGADTQY